This T cell receptor (beta chain) stems from a study of blood T cell repertoires in COVID-19 (dated by TCRdb to the early 2020s). With respect to the entire study: Collaborator samples came from the United States, Italy and Spain and covered acute and convalescent phases of COVID-19. The material from the prospective study consisted of cDNA or gDNA derived from T cells, B-cell-depleted T cells, or PBMCs. Subjects who had been exposed to COVID-19, were actively infected with it, or had recovered from it provided the deeply sampled blood TCRbeta repertoires that made up the dataset. The repertoires were released in a freely available public database meant as a resource for research on the immune response to SARS-CoV-2. The samples were drawn from two sources: the first 160 participants of the ongoing ImmuneRACE study, and over 1,000 subjects contributed by 6 global collaborators. Sample metadata almost always included a de-identified subject ID, COVID-19 status, age in years and sex. Where HLA class I and class II types were available, the types were taken from metadata supplied by the sample provider, not from assay-based typing.

Participants in the prospective study were aged roughly 18 to 90 years, lived in 20 to 30 United States geographic areas, and enrolled through a virtual design. In the prospective study, cohorts were assigned on the basis of participant-reported clinical history obtained from a screening survey and a study questionnaire. In the prospective study, whole blood, serum and a nasopharyngeal or oropharyngeal swab were collected from each participant by mobile phlebotomists. Participants in the prospective study had the option to provide additional blood draws and questionnaires over a roughly 2-month period. Before DNA extraction, prospective study blood samples were shipped either frozen or at room temperature. Broader findings and caveats from the paper: How much clinical and demographic metadata was included differed by source and by participant, and the metadata was provided uncurated.

TCRbeta CDR3 regions were amplified from genomic DNA by means of the immunoSEQ Assay, a bias-controlled multiplex PCR. The published analysis was carried out like this. The number of nucleated cells in each sample was estimated from the amplification of reference gene primers within the assay. To quantify the absolute abundance of each unique TCRbeta CDR3 rearrangement, sequence reads were collapsed and filtered. Productive Simpson clonality was computed per sample as the square root of Simpson's diversity index over productive rearrangements. Drawn from immuneACCESS, this table holds only the in-frame rearrangements with V and J called that TCRdb kept. Clones are partly lost; checked studies trace under half to an unresolved V gene and leave the rest unexplained. D and trimming were read from the DNA, whereas the V and J calls and clone size are those reported in that table. The sample has about 200,000 clones on record, 80% of them singletons. The ten largest make up around 7.4% of the sample.

Worth noting for this clone: It has no known antigen specificity. It has no much larger one-base neighbor in the sample; base qualities were not kept.

The TCR sequence derives from a woman aged 40-49 years with acute COVID-19. The sample taken for sequencing was PBMCs or T cells enriched from blood (not recorded which).

The base sequence is TGTGCCAGCAGTTTATCGGGACAGGGGGGGAATGAGCAGTTCTTC. Its translation reads: CASSLSGQGGNEQFF. The sequence joins TRBV28 to TRBJ2-1, with 11 middle bases fitting TRBD1. Germline trimming: 1 base from V, 7 bases from J; junction bases outside gene matches: 3. From the cysteine through the phenylalanine, the CDR3 covers 15 amino acids. Left in the record is the CDR3 DNA by itself, 45 bases read in frame from the first base. The germline V gene provides CDR1 MDHEN and CDR2 SYDVKM. Supplemented by the reference TRBV28 and TRBJ2-1 proteins around the CDR3, the complete variable domain is DVKVTQSSRYLVKRTGEKVFLECVQDMDHENMFWYRQDPGLGLRLIYFSYDVKMKEKGDIPEGYSVSREKKERFSLILESASTNQTSMYLCASSLSGQGGNEQFFGPGTRLTVL.